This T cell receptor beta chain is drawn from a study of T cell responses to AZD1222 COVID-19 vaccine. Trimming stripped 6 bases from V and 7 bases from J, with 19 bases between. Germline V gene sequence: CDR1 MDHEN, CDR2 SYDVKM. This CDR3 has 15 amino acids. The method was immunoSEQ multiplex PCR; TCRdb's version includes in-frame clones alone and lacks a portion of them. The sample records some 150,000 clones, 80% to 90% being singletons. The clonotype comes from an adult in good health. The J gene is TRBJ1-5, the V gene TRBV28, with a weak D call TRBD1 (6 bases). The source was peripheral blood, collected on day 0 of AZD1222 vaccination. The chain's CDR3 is CASSLENRVSQPQHF. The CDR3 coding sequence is TGTGCCAGCAGCCTAGAAAACAGGGTCTCACAGCCCCAGCATTTT.